These 24 T cell receptor beta chains came from one sample sequenced in a study of OX40 agonist ivuxolimab in advanced cancers. Method: immunoSEQ multiplex PCR; TCRdb's copy keeps in-frame clones and lacks some. The sample carries about 89,000 clones, approximately 91% recorded once. The material was CD4+ or CD8+ T cells sorted from blood, obtained in a trial of the OX40 agonist ivuxolimab. The receptors here all came from an adult with an advanced solid tumor such as melanoma, head and neck, liver or kidney cancer.

This chain connects TRBV19 to TRBJ1-5, with 7 bases identical to TRBD1. The CDR3 is 16 residues long. V was clipped by 10 bases and J by 4 bases; unmatched bases: 16. CDR1 is LNHDA, CDR2 SQIVND, per germline (reference sequence). The CDR3 DNA sequence: TGTGCCACCCGACAGGGAGGATTCGGTGAGAATCAGCCCCAGCATTTT. This encodes CATRQGGFGENQPQHF.

The V and J genes are TRBV19 and TRBJ2-2; D not resolved. V gave up 7 bases and J gave up 2 bases, with 14 bases separating them. This CDR3 region has 15 residues. CDR1 LNHDA and CDR2 SQIVND come from the germline V gene (reference sequence). The CDR3 DNA reads TGTGCCAGTAAACCCGTCCCCATTAACACCGGGGAGCTGTTTTTT. Protein: CASKPVPINTGELFF.

CDR3 nucleotide sequence: TGTGCCAGCACCTCGGGGAAAGCTGGAAACACCATATATTTT. It specifies CASTSGKAGNTIYF. The chain is built from TRBV28 and TRBJ1-3; no firm D call. The CDR3 is 14 residues long. Germline V gene lookup returns CDR1 MDHEN and CDR2 SYDVKM. Trimming removed 7 bases from V and 2 bases from J, with 12 bases in between.

The chain joins TRBV18 to TRBJ1-2; tentatively, D is TRBD1 (6 bases). The CDR3 has 14 residues. Germline V gives CDR1 KGHSH, CDR2 LQKENI. V was trimmed by 3 bases and J by 8 bases, leaving 16 bases between them. DNA of the CDR3: TGTGCCAGCTCACCGTCACAGGGATCGGAGGGCTACACCTTC. Encoded protein: CASSPSQGSEGYTF.

This chain links TRBV28 with TRBJ2-5, with D perhaps matching TRBD2 (6 bases). Germline CDR1 and CDR2: MDHEN and SYDVKM. The CDR3 runs 14 residues. V lost 5 bases and J 5 bases, leaving 15 bases between the germline ends. CDR3 residues: CASSAPPGAETQYF. The CDR3 DNA sequence: TGTGCCAGCAGTGCGCCGCCGGGAGCGGAGACCCAGTACTTC.

Many counts were recorded for this clone. The chain carries TRBV19 and TRBJ1-2, with 8 bases that match TRBD1. In germline, CDR1 is LNHDA, CDR2 SQIVND (reference sequence). V lost 11 bases and J lost 4; bases outside the gene matches: 18. CDR3 length: 16 amino acids. As DNA, the CDR3 is TGTGCCGCCAAAGGGCGGACAGGGCTCTTAAGCTATGGCTACACCTTC. Protein: CAAKGRTGLLSYGYTF.

This rearrangement joins TRBV7-2 to TRBJ2-2; D remains ambiguous. Germline V CDR1 and CDR2: SGHTA, FQGNSA. CDR3 size: 15 residues. Trimming pared 5 bases from V and 1 base from J, leaving 11 bases between. The CDR3 spells CASSTTSGNTGELFF. Written as DNA, the CDR3 is TGTGCCAGCAGCACAACGTCAGGGAACACCGGGGAGCTGTTTTTT.

V gene TRBV5-1 combines with J gene TRBJ2-7, with D unclear. The germline CDR1 and CDR2 sequences are SGHRS and YFSETQ. Trimming shortened V by 0 bases and J by 0 bases, and 7 bases separated the two germline ends. This CDR3 is 14 amino acids long. The CDR3: CASSLEAASYEQYF. As DNA, the CDR3 is TGCGCCAGCAGCTTGGAGGCCGCCTCCTACGAGCAGTACTTC.

The chain employs TRBV19 and TRBJ2-1; TRBD2 matches 7 bases. In germline, CDR1 is LNHDA, CDR2 SQIVND (reference sequence). V was clipped by 10 bases and J by 5 bases; unmatched bases: 17. The CDR3 length is 16 residues. The CDR3 DNA sequence: TGTGCCACCCGTCTCCCATCGGGACTAATGAACAATGAGCAGTTCTTC. Translated, it gives CATRLPSGLMNNEQFF.

The V gene is TRBV25-1, the J gene TRBJ2-7; no clear D. Germline-derived CDR1 and CDR2 are MGHDK and SYGVNS. Trimming removed 2 bases at V and 10 bases at J, with 12 bases between. The CDR3 is 12 residues long. This CDR3 is CASSEVSTLQYF. For the CDR3, the DNA is TGTGCCAGCAGTGAAGTCTCCACTCTCCAGTACTTC.

As regards this clone: One end of the junction fails to match germline, which may point to a read error. The chain carries TRBV6-5 and TRBJ1-2; D unresolved. This CDR3 is built from 13 residues. CDR1 and CDR2 (germline): MNHEY, SVGAGI. For the CDR3, the DNA is TGTACCAGCAGTTACTCTCCTTGGGAAGGCTACACCTTC. Translating it yields CTSSYSPWEGYTF.

This chain links TRBV6-5 with TRBJ1-5; D may be TRBD1 (6 bases). With 6 bases removed from V and 4 bases from J, the gap between germline ends came to 10 bases. Germline CDR1 reads MNHEY; CDR2 reads SVGAGI. There are 13 residues in the CDR3. The CDR3 nucleotides are TGTGCCAGCAGAAGGACAGAAAATCAGCCCCAGCATTTT. Amino acids: CASRRTENQPQHF.

The chain has TRBV5-8 and TRBJ1-3; D is unclear. With 6 bases removed from V and 6 bases from J, the gap between germline ends came to 13 bases. The germline gives CDR1 SGHTS, CDR2 YDEGEE. The CDR3 totals 13 residues. CDR3 nucleotides: TGTGCCAGCACCTTTAGAGACATAAACACCATATATTTT. It encodes CASTFRDINTIYF.

V is TRBV18 and J is TRBJ2-1, with 10 bases identical to TRBD2. There are 16 residues in the CDR3. Germline values: CDR1 KGHSH, CDR2 LQKENI. The J segment lost 12 bases and the V segment lost 0 bases, leaving 11 bases of the junction unmatched. CDR3 protein: CASSPPEVAGGWGQFF. CDR3 sequence (DNA): TGTGCCAGCTCACCACCGGAGGTAGCGGGGGGCTGGGGGCAGTTCTTC.

The chain uses TRBV5-1 and TRBJ1-5, with D possibly TRBD1 on 5 matching bases. V lost 4 bases and J 0 bases, leaving 17 bases between the germline ends. The CDR3 length is 17 residues. Germline CDR1 and CDR2: SGHRS and YFSETQ. This chain's CDR3 is CASSPGDALGSNQPQHF. The CDR3 DNA follows: TGCGCCAGCAGCCCGGGGGACGCCCTGGGTAGCAATCAGCCCCAGCATTTT. Full variable domain (remainder filled in from reference TRBV5-1 and TRBJ1-5): KAGVTQTPRYLIKTRGQQVTLSCSPISGHRSVSWYQQTPGQGLQFLFEYFSETQRNKGNFPGRFSGRQFSNSRSEMNVSTLELGDSALYLCASSPGDALGSNQPQHFGDGTRLSIL.

V usage is TRBV18 and J usage is TRBJ1-2; D is ambiguous. The germline V gene has CDR1 KGHSH and CDR2 LQKENI. The CDR3 totals 13 residues. The V gene lost 0 bases and the J gene lost 5 bases, with 7 bases spanning the gap. The CDR3: CASSPPSEYGYTF. The DNA of the CDR3 is TGTGCCAGCTCACCACCGTCGGAGTATGGCTACACCTTC.

Notes on this clone: Other DNA sequences in this specimen translate into the identical CDR3. The rearrangement links TRBV5-1 to TRBJ2-7; 8 bases line up with TRBD1. Trimming cost V 0 bases and J 0 bases; bases outside gene matches: 5. The CDR3 loop spans 16 amino acids. CDR1 is SGHRS and CDR2 is YFSETQ in the germline V gene. This chain's CDR3 is CASSLAGQGSSYEQYF. CDR3 DNA: TGCGCCAGCAGCTTGGCAGGACAGGGTAGCTCCTACGAGCAGTACTTC. Variable domain in full (rest from reference TRBV5-1 and TRBJ2-7): KAGVTQTPRYLIKTRGQQVTLSCSPISGHRSVSWYQQTPGQGLQFLFEYFSETQRNKGNFPGRFSGRQFSNSRSEMNVSTLELGDSALYLCASSLAGQGSSYEQYFGPGTRLTVT.

CDR3 coding DNA: TGTGCCACCAGCAGAGATCGCAATGAGCAGTTCTTC. Protein sequence: CATSRDRNEQFF. The genes are TRBV15 and TRBJ2-1; D remains ambiguous. V was trimmed by 0 bases and J by 6 bases, leaving 3 bases between them. This CDR3 comprises 12 residues. Per germline, CDR1 LNHNV and CDR2 YYDKDF (reference sequence).

The chain employs TRBV25-1 and TRBJ2-7; possibly TRBD2 for D (6 bases). V was clipped by 10 bases and J by 4 bases, with 17 bases between them. The length of the CDR3 is 13 residues. The germline CDR1 and CDR2 sequences are MGHDK and SYGVNS. The CDR3 DNA follows: TGTGCCACCGAGACTAGTGGGGGATACGAGCAGTACTTC. Translation gives CATETSGGYEQYF.

The chain couples TRBV28 to TRBJ1-1; D call uncertain. This CDR3 comprises 14 residues. Trimming cost V 7 bases and J 0 bases, with 12 bases left between them. Per germline, CDR1 MDHEN and CDR2 SYDVKM. The CDR3 region has the DNA TGTGCCAGCACCCTTTCGGGTATGAACACTGAAGCTTTCTTT. This codes for CASTLSGMNTEAFF.

The V call is TRBV7-2, the J call TRBJ1-2; D gene uncertain. This CDR3 has 13 amino acids. V was shortened by 0 bases and J by 2 bases, with 4 bases between the two germline ends. CDR1 SGHTA and CDR2 FQGNSA come from the germline V gene. The CDR3 sequence: CASSLAGNYGYTF. In DNA form, the CDR3 reads TGTGCCAGCAGCTTAGCAGGGAACTATGGCTACACCTTC.

V is TRBV5-4 and J is TRBJ2-1; TRBD1 agrees at 8 bases. Unmatched junction bases numbered 9, after V lost 4 bases and J lost 12 bases. The CDR3 covers 13 residues. The germline gives CDR1 SGHNT, CDR2 YYREEE (reference sequence). CDR3 in DNA: TGTGCCAGCAGCCTGGACAGGGTCCCCTCGCAGTTCTTC. Translating gives CASSLDRVPSQFF.

V usage is TRBV18 and J usage is TRBJ2-5; TRBD2 agrees at 9 bases. The CDR3 extends over 14 amino acids. After removal of 3 bases from V and 5 bases from J, the junction contained 4 bases not matched to a gene. The germline V gene encodes CDR1 KGHSH and CDR2 LQKENI. Here the CDR3 reads CASSPIAGDETQYF. The CDR3 region has the DNA TGTGCCAGCTCACCGATAGCGGGAGACGAGACCCAGTACTTC.

CDR3: CASSSGQGDGYTF. CDR3 sequence (DNA): TGTGCCAGCAGTTCGGGACAGGGCGATGGCTACACCTTC. This rearrangement joins TRBV28 to TRBJ1-2; 9 nucleotides agree with TRBD1. The CDR3 totals 13 residues. Germline-derived CDR1 and CDR2 are MDHEN and SYDVKM. The junction had 3 bases not matched to a gene; V was cut back by 4 bases and J by 6 bases.